This TCR beta chain derives from a study of blood T cell repertoires in COVID-19. Study-wide context: COVID-19 samples, acute and convalescent, were from the United States, Italy and Spain. PBMCs, B-cell-depleted T cells, or T cells were the source of the cDNA or gDNA that made up the material.

Generated by immunoSEQ multiplex PCR, the TCRdb table keeps only in-frame clones and is missing some. The sample comprises 150,000 to 200,000 clones, 88% of which are singletons, and under 6.5% rests with the top ten. Trimming took 1 base from V and 0 from J, leaving 6 bases between them. CDR3 length: 14 amino acids. Germline loops: CDR1 SGHDN, CDR2 FVKESK. The chain joins TRBV14 to TRBJ1-2; D ambiguous. The TCR comes from a man aged 40-49 years with active or convalescent COVID-19. The sequenced sample was peripheral blood. This CDR3 is CASSQARTNYGYTF. As DNA, the CDR3 is TGTGCCAGCAGCCAAGCCAGAACTAACTATGGCTACACCTTC. Together with reference TRBV14 and TRBJ1-2, the CDR3 gives the full variable domain: EAGVTQFPSHSVIEKGQTVTLRCDPISGHDNLYWYRRVMGKEIKFLLHFVKESKQDESGMPNNRFLAERTGGTYSTLKVQPAELEDSGVYFCASSQARTNYGYTFGSGTRLTVV.